This T cell receptor beta chain was sequenced during a study of shared clonotypes between healthy human individuals. The V gene's germline CDR1 is MDHEN and CDR2 SYDVKM. This CDR3 region has 14 residues. With 4 bases removed from V and 3 bases from J, the gap between germline ends came to 10 bases. Details on this clone: At the DNA level, this CDR3 is encoded by other sequences in the same sample as well.

The method was immunoSEQ multiplex PCR; TCRdb's version includes in-frame clones alone and lacks a portion of them. The sample lists 1,500,000 or so clones, roughly 96% occurring once. This rearrangement joins TRBV28 to TRBJ1-5; D possibly corresponds to TRBD1 (6 bases). This receptor was obtained from a man under 40 in good health. The sample was naive CD4+ T cells sorted from blood. Subset described: CD45RA+ positively selected. The CDR3 nucleotides read TGTGCCAGCAGTTCCACAGGGCCCAATCAGCCCCAGCATTTT. It codes for CASSSTGPNQPQHF.